This T cell receptor (beta chain) is from a study of T cell responses to AZD1222 COVID-19 vaccine. The study's findings and limits: Repertoires were sampled only after the peak T cell response. Among those given AZD1222, only five or six were seropositive at baseline. Females made up more of the donors, who were largely white British, and clonal diversity may have come out too low.

Looked up from germline, CDR1 is SGDLS and CDR2 is YYNGEE. The CDR3 has 16 amino acids. With 4 bases clipped from V and 2 bases from J, the junction kept 8 bases outside the gene matches. The protocol was immunoSEQ multiplex PCR, while the TCRdb copy is restricted to in-frame clones and leaves out a portion. The sample contains under 100,000 clones, 70% to 90% of which appear only once. As for this clone: Its antigen is undetermined.

The sequenced sample was peripheral blood, obtained 28 days after the second AZD1222 dose. This sequence was found in an adult who received the AZD1222 COVID-19 vaccine. This sequence joins TRBV9 and TRBJ2-2, with TRBD1 matching over 7 bases. The CDR3 here is CASSLFGTANTGELFF. In DNA form, the CDR3 reads TGTGCCAGCAGCCTTTTCGGGACAGCAAACACCGGGGAGCTGTTTTTT.